The clone carrying this T cell receptor (beta chain) has ten or more counts. What it recognizes is unknown. The read finishes 3 residues shy of the CDR3 end, and the germline J gene is used to complete it. Of CVID subjects, about 16 were female and 29 male, mean age approximately 44. This sample was included in a study of T cell clonality in common variable immunodeficiency. Equal genomic DNA amounts from CVID and control samples were sequenced. The table came from immunoSEQ multiplex PCR; TCRdb's copy has only in-frame clones and leaves some out. The table lists fewer than 25,000 clones, with no singletons. The CDR3 consists of 14 residues. The germline V and J ends were trimmed by 2 bases and 7 bases, with 14 bases remaining between them. Germline V gives CDR1 SGHDN, CDR2 FVKESK. Study observations and caveats: TCRbeta clonality was increased in CVID versus healthy controls. Shared TCRbeta clones were fewer between CVID subjects than controls. Common variable immunodeficiency TCR beta sequences reportedly had fewer deletions and N-nucleotide insertions.

V is TRBV14 and J is TRBJ1-2, with D tentatively TRBD1 (6 bases). This receptor was identified in a human donor with common variable immunodeficiency. Sequencing was done on a sample of peripheral blood mononuclear cells. This chain's CDR3 is CASSQTQGILGYTF. The CDR3 DNA, read in part, is TGTGCCAGCAGCCAAACACAGGGAATCCTTGGC.